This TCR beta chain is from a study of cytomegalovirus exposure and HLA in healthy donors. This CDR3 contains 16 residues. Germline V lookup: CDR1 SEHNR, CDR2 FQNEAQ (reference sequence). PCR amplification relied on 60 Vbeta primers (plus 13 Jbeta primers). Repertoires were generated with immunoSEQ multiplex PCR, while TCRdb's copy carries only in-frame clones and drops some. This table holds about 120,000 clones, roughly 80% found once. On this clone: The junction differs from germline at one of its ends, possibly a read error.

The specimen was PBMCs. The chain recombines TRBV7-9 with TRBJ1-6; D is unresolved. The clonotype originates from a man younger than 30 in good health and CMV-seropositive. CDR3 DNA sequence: TGTTCCAGCAGCTTAGTGCGGGGTCTGGGTAATTCACCCCTCCACTTT. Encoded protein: CSSSLVRGLGNSPLHF.